The 19 T cell receptor beta chains reported below all come from one sample, sequenced in a study of technical replicates of blood from a handful of donors. The data were produced by immunoSEQ multiplex PCR, yet TCRdb's version contains in-frame clones alone and is incomplete. The profile shows 65,000 to 95,000 clones, around 97% of them singletons. The sample comprised T cells isolated from PBMCs. The receptors shown here come from a human donor in good health.

This chain connects TRBV5-1 to TRBJ2-7; D is unclear. Germline lookup yields CDR1 SGHRS and CDR2 YFSETQ. This CDR3 region has 15 residues. With 4 bases removed from V and 0 bases from J, the gap between germline ends came to 14 bases. The DNA for the CDR3 is TGCGCCAGCAGCCCGAGTGACTGGCTCTCCTACGAGCAGTACTTC. This codes for CASSPSDWLSYEQYF.

This clone was counted once. The chain is built from TRBV18 and TRBJ1-4, with D possibly matching TRBD1 (5 bases). CDR1 and CDR2 (germline): KGHSH, LQKENI. Trimming removed 9 bases at V and 3 bases at J, with 11 bases between. The CDR3 runs to 13 residues. The CDR3 DNA sequence: TGTGCCAGTTCCACAGGAGCTAATGAAAAACTGTTTTTT. The encoded protein is CASSTGANEKLFF.

The chain's CDR3 is CSPGQGGYTF. CDR3 nucleotides: TGCAGCCCGGGACAGGGAGGCTACACCTTC. The rearrangement links TRBV29-1 to TRBJ1-2, with 9 bases lining up with TRBD1. CDR1 and CDR2 from the germline V gene are SQVTM and ANQGSEA. V trimming: 8 bases; J trimming: 8 bases; junction bases outside the gene matches: 3. The CDR3 is 10 amino acids. Full variable domain (rest looked up from reference TRBV29-1 and TRBJ1-2): SAVISQKPSRDICQRGTSLTIQCQVDSQVTMMFWYRQQPGQSLTLIATANQGSEATYESGFVIDKFPISRPNLTFSTLTVSNMSPEDSSIYLCSPGQGGYTFGSGTRLTVV.

The CDR3 sequence: CASSVQGHSYGYTF. CDR3 DNA sequence: TGTGCCAGCAGTGTCCAGGGTCATTCCTATGGCTACACCTTC. The rearrangement joins TRBV2 to TRBJ1-2; possible D gene TRBD1, 5 bases. V lost 4 bases, J lost 4 bases, and 13 bases lay in between. The CDR3 runs to 14 residues. Germline CDR1 and CDR2: SNHLY and FYNNEI.

The chain recombines TRBV6-5 with TRBJ1-1; the D gene is possibly TRBD1 (6 bases). The CDR3 sequence is 13 residues long. With 8 bases removed from V and 1 base from J, the gap between germline ends came to 11 bases. Germline CDR1 MNHEY, CDR2 SVGAGI. The CDR3 protein is CASSLTGNTEAFF. The CDR3 coding sequence is TGTGCCAGCTCTTTGACAGGGAACACTGAAGCTTTCTTT.

The V and J genes are TRBV2 and TRBJ2-5; 11 bases map to TRBD2. The CDR3 covers 15 residues. From germline, CDR1 is SNHLY and CDR2 FYNNEI. The trim removed 3 bases at V and 5 bases at J, leaving 5 bases unmatched. The CDR3: CASSDIAGGRETQYF. DNA of the CDR3: TGTGCCAGCAGTGACATAGCGGGAGGGAGGGAGACCCAGTACTTC.

The chain employs TRBV6-5 and TRBJ2-1; D not certain. Germline assignment: CDR1 MNHEY and CDR2 SVGAGI. V was pared by 5 bases and J by 2 bases, with 10 bases between. The CDR3 spans 14 residues. Here the CDR3 reads CASSTPGPYNEQFF. The DNA of the CDR3 is TGTGCCAGCAGTACCCCTGGGCCCTACAATGAGCAGTTCTTC.

The chain couples TRBV4-2 to TRBJ2-7; 7 nucleotides align to TRBD2. V gave up 3 bases and J gave up 5 bases; unmatched junction bases: 7. CDR1 and CDR2 (germline): LGHNA, YNFKEQ. This CDR3 is built from 14 residues. CDR3 sequence: CASSHLAGADEQYF. CDR3 nucleotide sequence: TGTGCCAGCAGCCATCTCGCGGGAGCTGACGAGCAGTACTTC.

The chain links TRBV29-1 to TRBJ2-4, with D maybe TRBD2 (5 bases). Germline V lookup: CDR1 SQVTM, CDR2 ANQGSEA. The ends were cut back, 8 bases at V and 6 bases at J, with 14 bases in the middle. The CDR3 is 12 amino acids. CDR3 region: CSMTNYLNIQYF. The CDR3 DNA follows: TGCAGCATGACTAATTATCTAAACATTCAGTACTTC.

The rearrangement uses TRBV7-9 and TRBJ1-2; D is unclear. V lost 2 bases, J lost 7 bases, and 14 bases lay in between. Germline CDR1 reads SEHNR; CDR2 reads FQNEAQ (reference sequence). The CDR3 covers 14 residues. CDR3 in amino acids: CASSLRPRSFGYTF. The CDR3 region has the DNA TGTGCCAGCAGCTTACGCCCTAGGTCCTTTGGCTACACCTTC.

V and J are TRBV7-6 and TRBJ2-4; TRBD1 aligns across 7 bases. The CDR3 is made up of 17 amino acids. V was pared by 1 base and J by 0 bases, with 6 bases of the junction left unmatched. CDR1 and CDR2 from the germline V gene are SGHVS and FNYEAQ. CDR3 in amino acids: CASSLVDRDVAKNIQYF. CDR3 nucleotide sequence: TGTGCCAGCAGCTTAGTAGACAGGGACGTAGCCAAAAACATTCAGTACTTC.

The chain carries TRBV5-1 and TRBJ2-7; 12 nucleotides line up with TRBD2. J lost 2 bases, V lost 4 bases, and 10 bases had no gene match. The CDR3 sequence is 17 residues long. The germline V gene has CDR1 SGHRS and CDR2 YFSETQ. The CDR3: CASSIPLAGGVPYEQYF. The CDR3 DNA sequence: TGCGCCAGCAGCATCCCACTAGCGGGAGGTGTACCCTACGAGCAGTACTTC.

The chain carries TRBV7-9 and TRBJ2-3; 9 bases are a match to TRBD2. This CDR3 has 15 amino acids. The V gene's germline CDR1 is SEHNR and CDR2 FQNEAQ (reference sequence). J lost 3 bases, V lost 5 bases, and 6 bases had no gene match. In DNA form, the CDR3 reads TGTGCCAGCAGCCAAGCGGGAGGTCGAACAGATACGCAGTATTTT. Translating it yields CASSQAGGRTDTQYF. The full variable domain, completed using reference TRBV7-9 and TRBJ2-3, is DTGVSQNPRHKITKRGQNVTFRCDPISEHNRLYWYRQTLGQGPEFLTYFQNEAQLEKSRLLSDRFSAERPKGSFSTLEIQRTEQGDSAMYLCASSQAGGRTDTQYFGPGTRLTVL.

The V and J genes are TRBV10-1 and TRBJ2-7, with D unresolved. The CDR3 has 14 amino acids. The germline V gene has CDR1 WNHNN and CDR2 SYGVQD (reference sequence). The ends were cut back, 8 bases at V and 3 bases at J, with 17 bases in the middle. The CDR3 bases are TGCGCCAGCGAGGCGAACCGATCCTACTACGAGCAGTACTTC. It specifies CASEANRSYYEQYF.

The chain employs TRBV4-2 and TRBJ2-7; the D gene is possibly TRBD1 (5 bases). The CDR3 sequence is 15 residues long. Germline V gives CDR1 LGHNA, CDR2 YNFKEQ. Trimming stripped 0 bases from V and 1 base from J, with 10 bases between. The CDR3 DNA reads as TGTGCCAGCAGCCAAGACCGGACATCGTCCTACGAGCAGTACTTC. Its translation: CASSQDRTSSYEQYF.

The V gene is TRBV15, the J gene TRBJ2-7, with TRBD2 matching 12 bases. V lost 3 bases to trimming and J lost 2 bases; unmatched junction nucleotides: 2. CDR3 length equals 15 residues. In germline, CDR1 is LNHNV, CDR2 YYDKDF (reference sequence). The CDR3 reads CATSRGLAGAYEQYF. CDR3 DNA: TGTGCCACCAGCAGGGGACTAGCGGGTGCCTACGAGCAGTACTTC.

The chain has TRBV5-4 and TRBJ2-3; D is undetermined. The V gene lost 0 bases and the J gene lost 5 bases, with 7 bases spanning the gap. This CDR3 spans 13 amino acids. Germline V gives CDR1 SGHNT, CDR2 YYREEE (reference sequence). The CDR3 protein is CASSLGSRDTQYF. The CDR3 bases are TGTGCCAGCAGCTTGGGATCTAGAGATACGCAGTATTTT.

V usage is TRBV4-1 and J usage is TRBJ2-2; possibly TRBD1 for D (6 bases). Trimming shortened V by 5 bases and J by 14 bases, and 12 bases separated the two germline ends. The CDR3 has 11 residues. CDR1 is MGHRA and CDR2 is YSYEKL in the germline V gene. CDR3 DNA: TGCGCCAGCAGCAACCGGGACATACTGTTTTTT. Residues: CASSNRDILFF.

This clone was seen once. The rearrangement joins TRBV27 to TRBJ1-5; D might be TRBD1 (6 bases). Trimming shortened V by 2 bases and J by 0 bases, and 11 bases separated the two germline ends. There are 16 residues in the CDR3. Germline V gene lookup returns CDR1 MNHEY and CDR2 SMNVEV (reference sequence). The CDR3 region is CASSLAGAVSNQPQHF. The CDR3 region has the DNA TGTGCCAGCAGTTTAGCGGGGGCTGTTAGCAATCAGCCCCAGCATTTT.